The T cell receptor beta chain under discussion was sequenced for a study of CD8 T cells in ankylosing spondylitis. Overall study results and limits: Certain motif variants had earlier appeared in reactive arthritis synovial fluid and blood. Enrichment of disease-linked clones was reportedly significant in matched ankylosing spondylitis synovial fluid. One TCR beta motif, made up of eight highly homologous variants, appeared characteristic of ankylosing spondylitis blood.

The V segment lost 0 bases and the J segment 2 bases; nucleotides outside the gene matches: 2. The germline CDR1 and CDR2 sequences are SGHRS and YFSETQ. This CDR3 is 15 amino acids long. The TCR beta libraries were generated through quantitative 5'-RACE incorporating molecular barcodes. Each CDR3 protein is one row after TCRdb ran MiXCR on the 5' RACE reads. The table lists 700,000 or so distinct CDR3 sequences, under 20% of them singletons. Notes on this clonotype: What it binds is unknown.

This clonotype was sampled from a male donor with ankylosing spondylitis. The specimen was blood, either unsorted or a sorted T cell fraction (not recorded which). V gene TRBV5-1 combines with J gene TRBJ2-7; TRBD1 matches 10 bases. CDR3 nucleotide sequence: TGCGCCAGCAGCTTGGCGACAGGGGGCCCCTACGAGCAGTACTTC. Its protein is CASSLATGGPYEQYF. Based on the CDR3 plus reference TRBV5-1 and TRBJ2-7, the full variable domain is KAGVTQTPRYLIKTRGQQVTLSCSPISGHRSVSWYQQTPGQGLQFLFEYFSETQRNKGNFPGRFSGRQFSNSRSEMNVSTLELGDSALYLCASSLATGGPYEQYFGPGTRLTVT.